This TCR beta chain was observed in a study of blood T cell repertoires in COVID-19. As handled by the study authors: Amplifying reference gene primers gave estimates of nucleated cell counts. Data came from immunoSEQ multiplex PCR; TCRdb stores just in-frame clones and leaves some out. V and J calls and clone size follow that table, whereas D and trimming were derived from the DNA. The sample has 100,000 to 150,000 clones, about 80% seen once. The germline V gene has CDR1 SGDLS and CDR2 YYNGEE. Trimming stripped 0 bases from V and 4 bases from J, with 18 bases between. The CDR3 totals 17 residues. This chain connects TRBV9 to TRBJ2-3; possibly TRBD2 for D (6 bases). Sequencing used peripheral blood. This TCR derives from a woman aged 45-60 years with acute or convalescent COVID-19. CDR3 DNA: TGTGCCAGCAGCGTAGATTCCGGGACTGGGTTCCCAGATACGCAGTATTTT. Translation: CASSVDSGTGFPDTQYF.